This TCR beta chain was identified in a study of cytomegalovirus exposure and HLA in healthy donors. The study ran its PCR with 60 Vbeta and 13 Jbeta primers. The table came from immunoSEQ multiplex PCR; TCRdb's copy has only in-frame clones and leaves some out. The profile shows roughly 120,000 clones, 75% to 90% of them singletons. A remark on this clone: The antigen is not known.

Study-wide results and caveats: The authors later linked a missense DCLRE1C variant to TCR beta V- and J-gene trimming. Three CMV-associated chains proved CMV antigen-specific in vitro. The study found most TCR sequences rare, yet found some public TCRs in many donors.

The TCR was taken from a man aged 35 to 55 in good health and CMV-seronegative. Sequenced material: PBMCs.

The CDR3 reads CASSASPGQSSNYGYTF. The DNA of the CDR3 is TGTGCCAGCAGCGCCTCGCCGGGACAGTCTAGTAACTATGGCTACACCTTC. The V call is TRBV9, the J call TRBJ1-2, with 7 bases matching TRBD1. The germline V gene has CDR1 SGDLS and CDR2 YYNGEE. The trim removed 3 bases at V and 1 base at J, leaving 12 bases unmatched. The CDR3 sequence is 17 residues long.